This passage covers 8 T cell receptor beta chains from one sample sequenced in a study of T-cell reconstitution after alpha-beta-depleted transplantation in children. TCRbeta library preparation incorporated unique molecular identifiers. TCRdb reprocessed the PCR reads with MiXCR, giving one entry per CDR3 protein. The profile shows approximately 520,000 distinct CDR3 sequences, over 25% of them singletons. Source: PBMCs from the stem cell graft donor, taken from the stem cell graft. The receptor set was obtained from a human donor who donated a stem cell graft to a child with aplastic anemia.

This clonotype came up a few times. The J gene is TRBJ1-1, the V gene TRBV5-1; D gene unclear. The V and J ends lost 1 base and 7 bases respectively, with 11 bases between them. The CDR3 is made up of 13 amino acids. Germline lookup yields CDR1 SGHRS and CDR2 YFSETQ. CDR3 residues: CASSLFRGNEAFF. In nucleotides, the CDR3 is TGCGCCAGCAGCTTGTTTAGAGGTAATGAAGCTTTCTTT. The full variable domain, its missing parts supplied by reference TRBV5-1 and TRBJ1-1, is KAGVTQTPRYLIKTRGQQVTLSCSPISGHRSVSWYQQTPGQGLQFLFEYFSETQRNKGNFPGRFSGRQFSNSRSEMNVSTLELGDSALYLCASSLFRGNEAFFGQGTRLTVV.

J is TRBJ2-7 and V is TRBV6-2 or TRBV6-3; 7 bases match TRBD2. CDR3 length: 15 residues. V shed 2 bases and J 5 bases; nucleotides not matched to a gene: 9. Germline CDR1 is MNHEY and CDR2 is SVGEGT. The CDR3 DNA reads TGTGCCAGCAGTTACGGGCTAGCGGATTCCCACGAGCAGTACGTC. Its translation is CASSYGLADSHEQYV.

Only a few counts were recorded for this clonotype. V is TRBV6-1 and J is TRBJ2-1; D is possibly TRBD1 (5 bases). Germline V gives CDR1 MNHNS, CDR2 SASEGT. V shed 7 bases and J shed 5 bases, with 18 bases lying between them. CDR3 length equals 15 residues. CDR3 protein: CASTSIQGPHNEQFF. As DNA, the CDR3 is TGTGCCAGCACCTCTATCCAGGGCCCCCACAATGAGCAGTTCTTC.

The genes are TRBV6-2 or TRBV6-3 and TRBJ2-3; TRBD2 matches at 7 bases. V lost 5 bases, J lost 3 bases, and 8 bases stayed unmatched. Germline V gives CDR1 MNHEY, CDR2 SVGEGT. CDR3 length: 15 residues. CDR3 DNA sequence: TGTGCCAGCAGTAACAGCGGGATGTTGACAGATACGCAGTATTTT. Its protein is CASSNSGMLTDTQYF.

This clonotype was observed a few times. V gene TRBV7-2 combines with J gene TRBJ2-1; 10 bases are shared with TRBD1. The CDR3 extends over 15 amino acids. V lost 8 bases and J lost 9; bases outside the gene matches: 13. The germline V gene encodes CDR1 SGHTA and CDR2 FQGNSA. The CDR3 nucleotides read TGTGCCAGCCGATTGAGGACAGGGGGATTTAGTGAGCAGTTCTTC. This gives the protein CASRLRTGGFSEQFF. The variable domain in full, with the rest retrieved from reference TRBV7-2 and TRBJ2-1, is GAGVSQSPSNKVTEKGKDVELRCDPISGHTALYWYRQSLGQGLEFLIYFQGNSAPDKSGLPSDRFSAERTGGSVSTLTIQRTQQEDSAVYLCASRLRTGGFSEQFFGPGTRLTVL.

The rearrangement links TRBV9 to TRBJ2-1; maybe TRBD2 (6 bases). Trimming stripped 0 bases from V and 10 bases from J, with 8 bases between. In germline, CDR1 is SGDLS, CDR2 YYNGEE. The CDR3 is 12 residues long. The DNA of the CDR3 is TGTGCCAGCAGCGTAGTCGCGGGGGAGCAGTTCTTC. Its protein is CASSVVAGEQFF. Together with reference TRBV9 and TRBJ2-1, the CDR3 gives the full variable domain: DSGVTQTPKHLITATGQRVTLRCSPRSGDLSVYWYQQSLDQGLQFLIQYYNGEERAKGNILERFSAQQFPDLHSELNLSSLELGDSALYFCASSVVAGEQFFGPGTRLTVL.

In its sample, this clonotype was seen once. V and J are TRBV29-1 and TRBJ2-7, with D perhaps TRBD1 (6 bases). The germline gives CDR1 SQVTM, CDR2 ANQGSEA. Trimming stripped 4 bases from V and 0 bases from J, with 13 bases between. This CDR3 spans 14 amino acids. CDR3 in DNA: TGCAGCGTTGCCAGCGGACAGTCCTCCTACGAGCAGTACTTC. As protein: CSVASGQSSYEQYF.

This chain uses TRBV5-1 with TRBJ2-3, with 15 bases matching TRBD2. J lost 3 bases, V lost 9 bases, and 8 bases had no gene match. Germline CDR1 and CDR2: SGHRS and YFSETQ. There are 16 residues in the CDR3. The CDR3 bases are TGCGCCATCAGTAGGACTAGCGGGAGGGTAACAGATACGCAGTATTTT. Its translation is CAISRTSGRVTDTQYF.